Listed below are T cell receptor beta chains from one sample, sequenced in a study of vaccination and CD4 T cells after COVID-19. TCRdb fed the PCR reads into MiXCR, producing one record per CDR3 protein. The repertoire consists of more than 25,000 distinct CDR3 sequences, with approximately 49% occurring once and the leading ten covering about 6%. Material: CD4+ T cells from blood, obtained about 7 months after SARS-CoV-2 vaccination. These receptors were collected from a human donor who had recovered from COVID-19. The CDR3 runs from the conserved cysteine through the conserved F or W. Fields, in order: clone size, D gene, J gene, V gene, CDR3 DNA, CDR3 protein. A D gene is named only where the DNA matches it firmly. Not all rows give a size; the values are once, few, many and, for expanded clones, a class.

NA | NA | TRBJ2-2 | TRBV6-5 | TGTGCCAGCAGTTACTCGGTTTACGGGGGGCCGAACACCGGGGAGCTGTTTTTT | CASSYSVYGGPNTGELFF
NA | TRBD1 | TRBJ2-7 | TRBV20-1 | TGCAGTGCTAAGACAGGGGGTCTGGCCTACGAGCAGTACTTC | CSAKTGGLAYEQYF
NA | NA | TRBJ2-7 | TRBV5-1 | TGCGCCAGCAGCTCCACGGCCGGTACCTACGAGCAGTACTTC | CASSSTAGTYEQYF
once | NA | TRBJ2-7 | TRBV7-2 | TGTGCCAGCAGCTTATTCCATATGGCCTCCTACGAGCAGTACTTC | CASSLFHMASYEQYF
NA | NA | TRBJ2-5 | TRBV15 | TGTGCCACCAGCAGATCCCGGGGACAAGAGACCCAGTACTTC | CATSRSRGQETQYF
few | NA | TRBJ2-2 | TRBV7-9 | TGTGCCAGCAGGAGGGGGAGCGGGGAGCTGTTTTTT | CASRRGSGELFF
NA | NA | TRBJ2-2 | TRBV7-6 | TGTGCCAGCAGCTTAGGGGTGACCAACACCGGGGAGCTGTTTTTT | CASSLGVTNTGELFF
NA | TRBD1 | TRBJ2-7 | TRBV5-1 | TGCGCCAGCAGCTGGGACAGAACCTACGAGCAGTACTTC | CASSWDRTYEQYF
NA | TRBD1 | TRBJ2-2 | TRBV6-1 | TGTGCCAGCACCCCGGACAGGGATAACACCGGGGAGCTGTTTTTT | CASTPDRDNTGELFF
NA | TRBD1 | TRBJ1-5 | TRBV20-1 | TGCAGTGCTAGGACAGGGGCCGGGCAGCCCCAGCATTTT | CSARTGAGQPQHF
once | TRBD1 | TRBJ2-3 | TRBV2 | TGTGCCAGCGAACAAGGGGCAGGGGGCCCCACAGATACGCAGTATTTT | CASEQGAGGPTDTQYF
NA | NA | TRBJ2-1 | TRBV29-1 | TGCAGCGTTGTGGCTGCTGGCAACAATGAGCAGTTCTTC | CSVVAAGNNEQFF
few | NA | TRBJ2-3 | TRBV6-2/TRBV6-3 | TGTGCCAGCAGTTACTCGTCGGGAGTTACAGATACGCAGTATTTT | CASSYSSGVTDTQYF
NA | TRBD2 | TRBJ2-2 | TRBV28 | TGTGCCAGCAGTTGGTCAGCTAGCGGGAGCCACGGGGAGCTGTTTTTT | CASSWSASGSHGELFF
NA | NA | TRBJ1-5 | TRBV15 | TGTGCCACCAGCAGAGATCGTTTAGCCTTGGGACAGCCCCAGCATTTT | CATSRDRLALGQPQHF
NA | TRBD2 | TRBJ2-1 | TRBV19 | TGTGCCAGTAGTATCGACGGGAGGGTTACCTACAATGAGCAGTTCTTC | CASSIDGRVTYNEQFF
few | NA | TRBJ1-5 | TRBV20-1 | TGCAGTGCTATCCAGGGTGGGGGACAGCCCCAGCATTTT | CSAIQGGGQPQHF
NA | NA | TRBJ1-5 | TRBV6-2/TRBV6-3 | TGTGCCAGCCGTTCCGGACCGCTTGCCCATCCGCCCCAGCATTTT | CASRSGPLAHPPQHF
NA | TRBD2 | TRBJ2-5 | TRBV5-3 | TGTGCCAGCAGCTCCGGGGGGGGAGGAATGGAGACCCAGTACTTC | CASSSGGGGMETQYF
NA | NA | TRBJ1-5 | TRBV6-2/TRBV6-3 | TGTGCCAGCAGTTATGATACGGATCAGCCCCAGCATTTT | CASSYDTDQPQHF
NA | TRBD2 | TRBJ2-3 | TRBV6-1 | TGTGCCAGCAGACGATCCGGGACTAGCGGGAGTGTGGATACGCAGTATTTT | CASRRSGTSGSVDTQYF
NA | NA | TRBJ1-2 | TRBV6-4 | TGTGCCAGCAGTGACTCGGGGAATCCACTTGGCTATGGCTACACCTTC | CASSDSGNPLGYGYTF
few | NA | TRBJ2-7 | TRBV7-9 | TGTGCCAGCAGCAAAAAGTCTGGACTCGAGCAGTACTTC | CASSKKSGLEQYF
few | NA | TRBJ2-7 | TRBV7-2 | TGTGCCAGCAGCTTACCTGGGAGATTTAACTACGAGCAGTACTTC | CASSLPGRFNYEQYF
once | NA | TRBJ2-3 | TRBV7-2 | TGTGCCAGCAGCTTAAACGGGCAGAGCACAGATACGCAGTATTTT | CASSLNGQSTDTQYF
NA | TRBD1 | TRBJ1-5 | TRBV15 | TGTGCCACCAGCCCCCGGACAGGGGGAATCAAGCCCCAGCATTTT | CATSPRTGGIKPQHF
NA | NA | TRBJ2-3 | TRBV7-8 | TGTGCCAGCAGCGCAACCGGAGGGGCTGTAGATACGCAGTATTTT | CASSATGGAVDTQYF
NA | NA | TRBJ1-1 | TRBV2 | TGTGCCAGCACTCCCGCCGGGGGTCCCATCATGAACACTGAAGCTTTCTTT | CASTPAGGPIMNTEAFF
NA | NA | TRBJ2-3 | TRBV28 | TGTGCCAGCCTCGACCCGGCCACAGATACGCAGTATTTT | CASLDPATDTQYF
NA | TRBD2 | TRBJ2-3 | TRBV15 | TGTGCCACCAGCACTGGACTAGCCCCAGATACGCAGTATTTT | CATSTGLAPDTQYF
NA | NA | TRBJ1-1 | TRBV7-9 | TGTGCCAGCAGCTACGACGGGAACACTGAAGCTTTCTTT | CASSYDGNTEAFF
NA | NA | TRBJ1-5 | TRBV4-2 | TGTGCCAGCAGCCGGAGTTCAAGTTATAGCAATCAGCCCCAGCATTTT | CASSRSSSYSNQPQHF
NA | TRBD1 | TRBJ1-2 | TRBV2 | TGTGCCAGTACACAGGGGGCGGGGTATGGCTACACCTTC | CASTQGAGYGYTF
few | TRBD2 | TRBJ2-3 | TRBV6-1 | TGTGCCAGCAGTGAAGAAGCGGGAGGGCCAGATACGCAGTATTTT | CASSEEAGGPDTQYF
NA | TRBD1 | TRBJ2-5 | TRBV27 | TGTGCCAGCAGGCTGACAGGGGAAGGAGAGACCCAGTACTTC | CASRLTGEGETQYF
NA | TRBD1 | TRBJ1-1 | TRBV19 | TGTGCCAGTACAAACCGGGACAGGTGGTTTGAAGCTTTCTTT | CASTNRDRWFEAFF
NA | NA | TRBJ1-2 | TRBV7-8 | TGTGCCAGCAGCTTAGCGGGGACCTCGAACTATGGCTACACCTTC | CASSLAGTSNYGYTF
NA | TRBD1 | TRBJ1-3 | TRBV20-1 | TGCAGTGCTAATACAGGGGGCAGTGCTGGAAACACCATATATTTT | CSANTGGSAGNTIYF
NA | NA | TRBJ2-7 | TRBV28 | TGTGCCAGCAGTACCCTTTCTTTGGGGGCAGGGCTCTACGAGCAGTACTTC | CASSTLSLGAGLYEQYF
NA | NA | TRBJ2-5 | TRBV7-9 | TGTGCCAGCAGCTTAGTTTTAGGGGATTTAGAGACCCAGTACTTC | CASSLVLGDLETQYF
few | NA | TRBJ2-2 | TRBV24-1 | TGTGCCACCAGTGATTTTGGGACTTCATACACCGGGGAGCTGTTTTTT | CATSDFGTSYTGELFF
NA | NA | TRBJ1-5 | TRBV2 | TGTGCCAGCAGTGAACAAGGGGCGTATCAGCCCCAGCATTTT | CASSEQGAYQPQHF
NA | TRBD2 | TRBJ2-1 | TRBV6-4 | TGTGCCAGCAGCCCACTAGCGGCCCCGGCCGAGCAGTTCTTC | CASSPLAAPAEQFF
NA | TRBD1 | TRBJ1-1 | TRBV19 | TGTGCCAGTAGGATAGGGGGCGCGGTACGAGAAGCTTTCTTT | CASRIGGAVREAFF
NA | TRBD2 | TRBJ2-3 | TRBV6-4 | TGTGCCAGCAGTGAAGCGGGAGGCACAGATACGCAGTATTTT | CASSEAGGTDTQYF
few | TRBD2 | TRBJ2-1 | TRBV6-4 | TGTGCCAGCAGTGACTCTAGCGGGAGCTACAATGAGCAGTTCTTC | CASSDSSGSYNEQFF
NA | NA | TRBJ2-2 | TRBV28 | TGTGCCAGCAGTTTGGTCCCTAACACCGGGGAGCTGTTTTTT | CASSLVPNTGELFF
NA | TRBD1 | TRBJ2-3 | TRBV20-1 | TGCAGTGCTAGAGGACAGGGGGACACAGATACGCAGTATTTT | CSARGQGDTDTQYF
NA | TRBD1 | TRBJ1-5 | TRBV25-1 | TGTGCCAGCAGTGAATCCGGATGGGACAGGGGAAATCAGCCCCAGCATTTT | CASSESGWDRGNQPQHF